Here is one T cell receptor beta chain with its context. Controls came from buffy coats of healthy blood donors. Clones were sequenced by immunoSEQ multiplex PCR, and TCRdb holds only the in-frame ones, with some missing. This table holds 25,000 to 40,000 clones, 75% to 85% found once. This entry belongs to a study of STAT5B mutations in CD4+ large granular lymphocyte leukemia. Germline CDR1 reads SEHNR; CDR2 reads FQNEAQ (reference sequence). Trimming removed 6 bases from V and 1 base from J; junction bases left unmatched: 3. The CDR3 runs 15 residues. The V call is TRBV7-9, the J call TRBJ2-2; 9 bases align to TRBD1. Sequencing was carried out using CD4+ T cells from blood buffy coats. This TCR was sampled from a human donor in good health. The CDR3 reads CASRADRGNTGELFF. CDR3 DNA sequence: TGTGCCAGCAGAGCGGACAGGGGGAACACCGGGGAGCTGTTTTTT. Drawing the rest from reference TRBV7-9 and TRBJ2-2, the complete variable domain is DTGVSQNPRHKITKRGQNVTFRCDPISEHNRLYWYRQTLGQGPEFLTYFQNEAQLEKSRLLSDRFSAERPKGSFSTLEIQRTEQGDSAMYLCASRADRGNTGELFFGEGSRLTVL.